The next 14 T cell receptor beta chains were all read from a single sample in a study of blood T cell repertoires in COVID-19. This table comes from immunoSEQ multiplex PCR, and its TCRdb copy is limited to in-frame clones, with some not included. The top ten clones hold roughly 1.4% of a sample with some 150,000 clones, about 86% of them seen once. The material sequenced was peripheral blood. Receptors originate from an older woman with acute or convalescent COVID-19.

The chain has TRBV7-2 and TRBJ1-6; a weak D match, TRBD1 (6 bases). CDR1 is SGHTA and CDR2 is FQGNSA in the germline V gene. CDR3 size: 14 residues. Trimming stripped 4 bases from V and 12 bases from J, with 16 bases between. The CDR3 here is CASSSGTSYQPLHF. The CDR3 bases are TGTGCCAGCAGCTCCGGGACATCTTATCAACCCCTCCACTTT.

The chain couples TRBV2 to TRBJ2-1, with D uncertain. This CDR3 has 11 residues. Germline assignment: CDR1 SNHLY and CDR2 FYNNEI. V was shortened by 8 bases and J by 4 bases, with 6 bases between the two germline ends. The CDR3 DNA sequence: TGTGCCAGCCGGAGTTACAATGAGCAGTTCTTC. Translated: CASRSYNEQFF.

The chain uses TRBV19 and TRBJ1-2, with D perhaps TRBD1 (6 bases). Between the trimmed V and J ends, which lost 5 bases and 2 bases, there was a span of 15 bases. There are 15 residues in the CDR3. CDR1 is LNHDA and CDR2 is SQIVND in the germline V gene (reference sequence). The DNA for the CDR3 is TGTGCCAGTAGTGCACGAACCCAGGGGAACTATGGCTACACCTTC. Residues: CASSARTQGNYGYTF.

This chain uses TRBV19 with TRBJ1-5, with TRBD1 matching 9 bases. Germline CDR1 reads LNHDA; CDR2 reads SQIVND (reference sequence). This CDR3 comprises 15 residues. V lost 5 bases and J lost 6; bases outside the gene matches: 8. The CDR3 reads CASSSTGGSGQPQHF. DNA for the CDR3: TGTGCCAGTAGTTCTACAGGGGGCTCGGGTCAGCCCCAGCATTTT.

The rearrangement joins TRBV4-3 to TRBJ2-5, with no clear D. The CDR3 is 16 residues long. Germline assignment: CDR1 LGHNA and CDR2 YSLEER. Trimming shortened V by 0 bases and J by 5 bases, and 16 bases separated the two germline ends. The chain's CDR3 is CASSQDGDINSETQYF. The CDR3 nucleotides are TGCGCCAGCAGCCAAGATGGAGATATTAATTCGGAGACCCAGTACTTC.

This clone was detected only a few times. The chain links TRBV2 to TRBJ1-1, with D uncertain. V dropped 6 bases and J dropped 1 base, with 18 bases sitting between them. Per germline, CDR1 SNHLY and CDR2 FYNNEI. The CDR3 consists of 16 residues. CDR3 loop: CASRYESGTSNTEAFF. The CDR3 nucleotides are TGTGCCAGCAGATATGAGTCAGGAACATCGAACACTGAAGCTTTCTTT.

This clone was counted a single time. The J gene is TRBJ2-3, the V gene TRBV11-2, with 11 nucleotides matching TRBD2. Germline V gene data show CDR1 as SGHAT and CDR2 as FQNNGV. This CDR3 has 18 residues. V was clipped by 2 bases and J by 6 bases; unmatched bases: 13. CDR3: CASSLTVGSGGAVDTQYF. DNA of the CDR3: TGTGCCAGCAGCTTAACGGTTGGTAGCGGGGGGGCCGTGGATACGCAGTATTTT.

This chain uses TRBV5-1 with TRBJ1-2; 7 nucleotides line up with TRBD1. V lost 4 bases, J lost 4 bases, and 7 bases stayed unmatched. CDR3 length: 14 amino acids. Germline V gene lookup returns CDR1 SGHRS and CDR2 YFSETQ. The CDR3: CASSPDRTGYGYTF. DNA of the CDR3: TGCGCCAGCAGCCCAGATAGGACAGGCTATGGCTACACCTTC.

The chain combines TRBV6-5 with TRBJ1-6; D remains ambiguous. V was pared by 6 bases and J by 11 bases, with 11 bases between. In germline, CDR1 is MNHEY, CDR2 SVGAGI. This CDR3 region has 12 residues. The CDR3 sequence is CASRPSYPPLHF. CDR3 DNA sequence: TGTGCCAGCAGACCGAGTTATCCACCCCTCCACTTT.

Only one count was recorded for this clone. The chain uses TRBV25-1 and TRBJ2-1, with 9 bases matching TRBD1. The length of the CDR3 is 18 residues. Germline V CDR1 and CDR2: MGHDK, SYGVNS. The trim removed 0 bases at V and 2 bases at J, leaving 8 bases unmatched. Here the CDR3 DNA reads TGTGCCAGCAGTGAATATAGAGGGGACAGGGAGACCTACAATGAGCAGTTCTTC. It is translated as CASSEYRGDRETYNEQFF.

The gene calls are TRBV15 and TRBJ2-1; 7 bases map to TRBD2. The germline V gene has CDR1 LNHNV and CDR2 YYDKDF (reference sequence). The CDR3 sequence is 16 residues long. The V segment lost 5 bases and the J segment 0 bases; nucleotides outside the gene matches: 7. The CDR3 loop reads CATSLWSGGSYNEQFF. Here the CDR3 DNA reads TGTGCCACCAGCTTGTGGTCGGGGGGCTCCTACAATGAGCAGTTCTTC.

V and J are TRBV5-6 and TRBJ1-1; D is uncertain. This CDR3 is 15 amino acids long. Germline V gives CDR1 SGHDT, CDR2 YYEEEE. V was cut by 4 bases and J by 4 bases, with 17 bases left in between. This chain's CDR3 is CASSPLGTASTEAFF. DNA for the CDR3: TGTGCCAGCAGCCCCCTTGGCACAGCCTCCACTGAAGCTTTCTTT.

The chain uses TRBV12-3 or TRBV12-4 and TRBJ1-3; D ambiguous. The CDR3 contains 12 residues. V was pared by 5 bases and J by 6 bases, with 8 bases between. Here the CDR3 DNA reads TGTGCCAGCAGTCTTAGCGAAAACACCATATATTTT. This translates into CASSLSENTIYF.

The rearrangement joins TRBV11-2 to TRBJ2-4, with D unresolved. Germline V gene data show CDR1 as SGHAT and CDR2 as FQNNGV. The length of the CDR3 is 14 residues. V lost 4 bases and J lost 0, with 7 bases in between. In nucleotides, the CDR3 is TGTGCCAGCAGCTCTAGACTAGCCAAAAACATTCAGTACTTC. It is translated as CASSSRLAKNIQYF.